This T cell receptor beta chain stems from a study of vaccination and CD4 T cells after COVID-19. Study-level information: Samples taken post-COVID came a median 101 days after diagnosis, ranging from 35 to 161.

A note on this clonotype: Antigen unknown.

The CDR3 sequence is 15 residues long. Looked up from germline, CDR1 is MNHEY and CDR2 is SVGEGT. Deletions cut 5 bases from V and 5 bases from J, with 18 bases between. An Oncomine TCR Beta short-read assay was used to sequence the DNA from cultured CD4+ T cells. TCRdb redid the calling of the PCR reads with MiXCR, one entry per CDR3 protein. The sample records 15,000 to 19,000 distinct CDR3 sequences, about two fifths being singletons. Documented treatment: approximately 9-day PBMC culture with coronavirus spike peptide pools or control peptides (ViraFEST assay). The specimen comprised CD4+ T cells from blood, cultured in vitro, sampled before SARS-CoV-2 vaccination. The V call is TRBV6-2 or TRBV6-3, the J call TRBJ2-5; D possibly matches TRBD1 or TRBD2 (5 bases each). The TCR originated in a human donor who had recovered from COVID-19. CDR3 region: CASSGHRGGWETQYF. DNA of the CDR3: TGTGCCAGCAGTGGACACCGGGGCGGTTGGGAGACCCAGTACTTC.